A selection of T cell receptor beta chains follows, all from one sample in a study of OX40 agonist ivuxolimab in advanced cancers. Sequenced by immunoSEQ multiplex PCR; TCRdb stores in-frame clones only, minus some. The sample carries 75,000 to 95,000 clones, 89% recorded once. The material was CD4+ or CD8+ T cells sorted from blood, obtained in a trial of the OX40 agonist ivuxolimab. These receptor sequences come from an adult with an advanced solid tumor such as melanoma, head and neck, liver or kidney cancer. Each CDR3 is given with its conserved first and last residue. The D gene is left open where the match is weak. The listing skips clone size in some rows; elsewhere it reads once, few, many or a size class.

D gene	J gene	clone size	V gene	CDR3 protein	CDR3 DNA
NA	TRBJ2-1	once	TRBV6-5	CASSFTGGVEGNEQFF	TGTGCCAGCAGTTTCACAGGGGGGGTCGAGGGCAATGAGCAGTTCTTC
TRBD2	TRBJ2-3	NA	TRBV5-1	CASSLGLAGSTDTQYF	TGCGCCAGCAGCTTGGGACTAGCGGGAAGCACAGATACGCAGTATTTT
NA	TRBJ2-7	once	TRBV6-6	CASSYPSEEQYF	TGTGCCAGCAGTTACCCTAGCGAAGAGCAGTACTTC
TRBD1	TRBJ1-1	NA	TRBV28	CASSLTGINTEAFF	TGTGCCAGCAGTTTGACAGGGATCAACACTGAAGCTTTCTTT
TRBD2	TRBJ2-1	NA	TRBV19	CASRKTSGVTYNEQFF	TGTGCCAGTAGAAAAACTAGCGGGGTGACCTACAATGAGCAGTTCTTC
NA	TRBJ2-5	NA	TRBV28	CASSLRVETQYF	TGTGCCAGCAGTTTAAGGGTGGAGACCCAGTACTTC
NA	TRBJ2-2	NA	TRBV5-1	CASSPGTANTGELFF	TGCGCCAGCAGCCCCGGGACCGCGAACACCGGGGAGCTGTTTTTT
NA	TRBJ2-1	NA	TRBV18	CASSRVSSYNEQFF	TGTGCCAGCTCACGGGTCAGCTCCTACAATGAGCAGTTCTTC
TRBD2	TRBJ2-1	NA	TRBV27	CASSKSPSGGLNEQFF	TGTGCCAGCAGCAAGAGTCCTAGCGGGGGTCTCAATGAGCAGTTCTTC
NA	TRBJ2-7	NA	TRBV7-8	CASSPDRDEQYF	TGTGCCAGCAGCCCCGATCGGGACGAGCAGTACTTC
NA	TRBJ1-2	NA	TRBV29-1	CSVGVLDSVGGYTF	TGCAGCGTTGGGGTCTTGGACAGTGTCGGTGGCTACACCTTC
NA	TRBJ1-2	NA	TRBV2	CASSEWGIYGYTF	TGTGCCAGCAGTGAATGGGGGATCTATGGCTACACCTTC
NA	TRBJ2-1	NA	TRBV20-1	CSATYNEQFF	TGCAGTGCTACCTACAATGAGCAGTTCTTC
TRBD2	TRBJ2-3	NA	TRBV2	CASSEQQAGGGDTQYF	TGTGCCAGCAGTGAACAGCAAGCGGGAGGGGGGGATACGCAGTATTTT
TRBD1	TRBJ2-6	NA	TRBV19	CASSPRGNRGRAGANVLTF	TGTGCCAGTAGTCCAAGAGGGAACAGGGGGCGAGCTGGGGCCAACGTCCTGACTTTC
NA	TRBJ2-5	once	TRBV7-2	CASSLALGGLRTQYF	TGTGCCAGCAGCTTAGCATTGGGGGGCTTAAGGACCCAGTACTTC
NA	TRBJ1-2	NA	TRBV6-1	CASRDSPNYGYTF	TGTGCCAGCAGAGACAGCCCTAACTATGGCTACACCTTC
NA	TRBJ2-7	NA	TRBV7-9	CASSRPGGPYEQYF	TGTGCCAGCAGTCGCCCTGGGGGTCCCTACGAGCAGTACTTC
NA	TRBJ1-2	NA	TRBV6-5	CASSYYNYGYTF	TGTGCCAGCAGTTACTATAACTATGGCTACACCTTC
NA	TRBJ2-1	NA	TRBV4-1	CASSQERAGGYNEQFF	TGCGCCAGCAGCCAAGAGAGAGCAGGGGGGTACAATGAGCAGTTCTTC
NA	TRBJ1-5	NA	TRBV23-1	CASSHPGGNQPQHF	TGCGCCAGCAGTCACCCAGGGGGCAATCAGCCCCAGCATTTT
NA	TRBJ2-5	NA	TRBV4-1	CASSQRSPGVETQYF	TGCGCCAGCAGCCAAAGATCGCCGGGTGTGGAGACCCAGTACTTC
TRBD1	TRBJ2-1	NA	TRBV7-3	CASSPDRDSYNEQFF	TGTGCCAGCAGCCCAGACAGGGACTCCTACAATGAGCAGTTCTTC
TRBD1	TRBJ1-2	NA	TRBV4-1	CASSQAGTGALNYGYTF	TGCGCCAGCAGCCAAGCCGGGACAGGGGCTCTCAACTATGGCTACACCTTC
NA	TRBJ2-3	NA	TRBV5-4	CASSLAPGTDTQYF	TGTGCCAGCAGCTTGGCCCCAGGAACAGATACGCAGTATTTT
TRBD2	TRBJ2-5	NA	TRBV7-8	CASSADPSGGQETQYF	TGTGCCAGCAGCGCAGACCCTAGCGGGGGACAAGAGACCCAGTACTTC
NA	TRBJ1-4	NA	TRBV9	CASSVDSHPNEKLFF	TGTGCCAGCAGCGTAGATTCTCACCCTAATGAAAAACTGTTTTTT
TRBD1	TRBJ2-5	NA	TRBV6-1	CASGQGAFREETQYF	TGTGCCAGTGGACAGGGGGCCTTCCGAGAAGAGACCCAGTACTTC
NA	TRBJ2-1	once	TRBV28	CASSLLAGRGNEQFF	TGTGCCAGCAGTTTATTGGCGGGAAGGGGTAATGAGCAGTTCTTC
TRBD1	TRBJ2-1	NA	TRBV28	CASSEGQGGYNEQFF	TGTGCCAGCAGTGAGGGACAGGGGGGGTACAATGAGCAGTTCTTC
TRBD1	TRBJ1-4	NA	TRBV5-1	CASSPGQVNEKLFF	TGCGCCAGCAGCCCCGGACAGGTTAATGAAAAACTGTTTTTT
NA	TRBJ1-4	once	TRBV11-2	CASSPDRREKLFF	TGTGCCAGCAGCCCTGACAGGCGGGAAAAACTGTTTTTT
TRBD1	TRBJ1-4	NA	TRBV7-9	CAIHRGGYEKLFF	TGTGCCATACACAGGGGCGGGTACGAAAAACTGTTTTTT
NA	TRBJ1-6	NA	TRBV2	CASRPGGASSPLHF	TGTGCCAGCAGGCCTGGGGGGGCTTCTTCACCCCTCCACTTT
TRBD1	TRBJ1-2	NA	TRBV27	CASSLIGLGGGGYTF	TGTGCCAGCAGTTTAATAGGGCTAGGGGGCGGTGGCTACACCTTC
NA	TRBJ2-1	once	TRBV4-1	CASSQGPEQFF	TGCGCCAGCAGCCAGGGACCAGAGCAGTTCTTC
TRBD2	TRBJ2-4	NA	TRBV5-1	CASSLTWGGRAKNIQYF	TGCGCCAGCAGCTTAACATGGGGAGGGAGAGCCAAAAACATTCAGTACTTC
NA	TRBJ1-1	NA	TRBV7-7	CASSLDPNTEAFF	TGTGCTAGCAGCTTAGATCCGAACACTGAAGCTTTCTTT
NA	TRBJ1-3	few	TRBV19	CASSETAGNTIYF	TGTGCCAGTAGTGAAACTGCTGGAAACACCATATATTTT
NA	TRBJ1-5	NA	TRBV6-5	CASSPDGASRRPQHF	TGTGCCAGCAGTCCCGACGGGGCCTCACGTCGGCCCCAGCATTTT
NA	TRBJ2-3	once	TRBV7-2	CASSLMGTDTQYF	TGTGCCAGCAGCTTAATGGGAACAGATACGCAGTATTTT
NA	TRBJ2-3	NA	TRBV2	CASSFSHGADTQYF	TGTGCCAGCAGCTTTTCTCACGGCGCAGATACGCAGTATTTT
NA	TRBJ1-5	few	TRBV11-2	CASSVLAHQPQHF	TGTGCCAGCAGCGTCTTGGCCCATCAGCCCCAGCATTTT
TRBD2	TRBJ2-7	NA	TRBV6-1	CASKRLAGDYEQYF	TGTGCCAGCAAAAGGCTAGCGGGGGACTACGAGCAGTACTTC
NA	TRBJ2-1	NA	TRBV7-9	CASSLRFGAGKRGGHEQFF	TGTGCCAGCAGCCTGAGGTTCGGGGCGGGGAAGAGGGGAGGCCATGAGCAGTTCTTC